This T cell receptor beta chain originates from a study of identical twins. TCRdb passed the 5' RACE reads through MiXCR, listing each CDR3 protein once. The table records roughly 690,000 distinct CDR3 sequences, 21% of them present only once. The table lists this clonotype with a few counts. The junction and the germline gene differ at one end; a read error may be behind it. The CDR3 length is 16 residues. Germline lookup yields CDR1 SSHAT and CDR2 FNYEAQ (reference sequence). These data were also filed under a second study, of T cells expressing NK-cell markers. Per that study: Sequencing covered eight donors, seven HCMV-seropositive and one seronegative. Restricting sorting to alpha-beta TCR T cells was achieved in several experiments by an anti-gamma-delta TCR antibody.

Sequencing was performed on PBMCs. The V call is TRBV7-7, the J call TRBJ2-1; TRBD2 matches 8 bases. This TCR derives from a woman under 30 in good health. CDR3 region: CASSPTGGAPLNEQFF. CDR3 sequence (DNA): TGTGCTAGCAGCCCCACGGGGGGGGCCCCACTCAATGAGCAGTTCTTC.